The 13 T cell receptor beta chains below were found in one sample sequenced in a study of early T cells in non-severe SARS-CoV-2 infection (dated by TCRdb to the early 2020s). The library was prepared using 5' RACE. TCRdb shows the sequencer as NextSeq 500. TCRdb took the public reads, trimmed them with fastp at Q25, ran MiXCR for clone calling and kept in-frame beta chains. Each CDR3 protein appears once, grouped with its most common genes and DNA. In all, the sample holds more than 65,000 distinct CDR3 sequences, and 13% of those were seen once. 4.5% to 6.5% of the sample rests with the top ten. Sequencing was carried out using whole blood. The receptor set was obtained from an adult who was a healthcare worker with PCR-confirmed SARS-CoV-2 infection or an uninfected control (not recorded which).

V gene TRBV25-1 combines with J gene TRBJ2-5; tentatively, D is TRBD1 or TRBD2 (5 bases each). The germline V and J ends were trimmed by 2 bases and 5 bases, with 9 bases remaining between them. Germline CDR1 and CDR2: MGHDK and SYGVNS. The CDR3 has 13 residues. CDR3 sequence (DNA): TGTGCCAGCAGTGAAGGGGCTAGCGAGACCCAGTACTTC. It is translated as CASSEGASETQYF.

The chain links TRBV5-4 to TRBJ1-1, with 7 bases aligning to TRBD1. Germline V lookup: CDR1 SGHNT, CDR2 YYREEE (reference sequence). V shed 3 bases and J 1 base; nucleotides not matched to a gene: 6. CDR3 length equals 15 residues. CDR3 protein: CASSSPGQKNTEAFF. The CDR3 nucleotides are TGTGCCAGCAGCTCACCGGGACAGAAGAACACTGAAGCTTTCTTT.

This clonotype was counted only a few times. V gene TRBV5-1 combines with J gene TRBJ2-1, with 7 bases matching TRBD1. V lost 1 base and J lost 7; bases outside the gene matches: 5. The germline CDR1 and CDR2 sequences are SGHRS and YFSETQ. CDR3 length equals 14 residues. CDR3 sequence reads: CASSLSQQGNEQFF. CDR3 coding DNA: TGCGCCAGCAGCTTGTCTCAACAGGGGAATGAGCAGTTCTTC.

This clonotype has more than one count but fewer than ten. The chain carries TRBV6-2 or TRBV6-3 and TRBJ1-1, with 8 bases lining up with TRBD1. Germline assignment: CDR1 MNHEY and CDR2 SVGEGT. V shed 7 bases and J 5 bases; nucleotides not matched to a gene: 9. CDR3 length equals 14 residues. CDR3 sequence reads: CASNDRGLETEAFF. The CDR3 DNA reads TGTGCCAGCAATGACAGGGGTTTGGAAACTGAAGCTTTCTTT.

This clonotype was seen a few times. This chain connects TRBV7-8 to TRBJ1-5; no firm D call. V was shortened by 0 bases and J by 7 bases, with 10 bases between the two germline ends. The germline CDR1 and CDR2 sequences are SGHVS and FQNEAQ. This CDR3 region has 14 residues. The CDR3 sequence is CASSLALGPQPQHF. The CDR3 coding sequence is TGTGCCAGCAGCTTAGCGCTAGGTCCCCAGCCCCAGCATTTT.

This clonotype was detected ten times or more. This chain connects TRBV5-5 to TRBJ1-3; D is undetermined. The CDR3 covers 14 residues. Trimming took 5 bases from V and 2 from J, leaving 11 bases between them. Germline assignment: CDR1 SGHKS and CDR2 YYEKEE (reference sequence). DNA of the CDR3: TGTGCCAGCAGGCGGGAGCTCACTGGAAACACCATATATTTT. This translates into CASRRELTGNTIYF.

The V and J genes are TRBV2 and TRBJ1-2, with D unclear. CDR1 and CDR2 (germline): SNHLY, FYNNEI. The V and J ends lost 9 bases and 4 bases respectively, with 18 bases between them. This CDR3 comprises 14 residues. For the CDR3, the DNA is TGTGCCAGTCGAGATGGCAGGCGGATCTATGGCTACACCTTC. Its translation: CASRDGRRIYGYTF.

The chain has TRBV15 and TRBJ2-7; D is possibly TRBD2 (5 bases). The CDR3 loop spans 15 amino acids. V was clipped by 1 base and J by 2 bases, with 12 bases between them. Germline CDR1 LNHNV, CDR2 YYDKDF (reference sequence). CDR3 nucleotides: TGTGCCACCAGCAGAGGTACTAGGGCCGCCTACGAGCAGTACTTC. Protein product: CATSRGTRAAYEQYF.

The chain couples TRBV5-6 to TRBJ1-3; D unresolved. Germline V lookup: CDR1 SGHDT, CDR2 YYEEEE. The CDR3 has 14 amino acids. The V end lost 0 bases, the J end lost 3 bases, and 7 bases lay between the germline ends. Written as DNA, the CDR3 is TGTGCCAGCAGCTTGGCTCAACGTGGAAACACCATATATTTT. This gives the protein CASSLAQRGNTIYF. Variable domain in full (rest from reference TRBV5-6 and TRBJ1-3): DAGVTQSPTHLIKTRGQQVTLRCSPKSGHDTVSWYQQALGQGPQFIFQYYEEEERQRGNFPDRFSGHQFPNYSSELNVNALLLGDSALYLCASSLAQRGNTIYFGEGSWLTVV.

At least ten counts were recorded for this clonotype. This chain connects TRBV27 to TRBJ1-1; a weak D match, TRBD1 (6 bases). The CDR3 has 15 amino acids. Looked up from germline, CDR1 is MNHEY and CDR2 is SMNVEV (reference sequence). The V end lost 3 bases, the J end lost 6 bases, and 17 bases lay between the germline ends. The CDR3, as DNA: TGTGCCAGCAGTTTCCGCGTCGGGGCAGGGGCTGAAGCTTTCTTT. Amino acid sequence: CASSFRVGAGAEAFF.

There are a few counts of this clonotype. V and J are TRBV7-3 and TRBJ2-2, with 7 bases that match TRBD2. The CDR3 extends over 14 amino acids. V was pared by 5 bases and J by 6 bases, with 6 bases of the junction left unmatched. Germline values: CDR1 SGHTA, CDR2 FQGTGA. CDR3 in DNA: TGTGCCAGCAGCCCCGGGACTACCGCCGGGGAGCTGTTTTTT. It is translated as CASSPGTTAGELFF.

In this sample, this clonotype turned up a few times. V usage is TRBV12-3 or TRBV12-4 and J usage is TRBJ2-3, with 10 bases that match TRBD1. Trimming removed 5 bases from V and 4 bases from J; junction bases left unmatched: 6. The CDR3 is made up of 15 amino acids. The CDR3 spells CASSRTGGSSDTQYF. The CDR3 DNA is TGTGCCAGCAGTCGGACAGGGGGATCTTCAGATACGCAGTATTTT.

This clonotype was observed many times. Written as DNA, the CDR3 is TGTGCCAGCAGTTTCGACATACTCTCTGAAGCTTTCTTT. The encoded protein is CASSFDILSEAFF. V and J are TRBV27 and TRBJ1-1; unclear D gene. Germline lookup yields CDR1 MNHEY and CDR2 SMNVEV (reference sequence). Deletions cut 3 bases from V and 6 bases from J, with 11 bases between. This CDR3 is built from 13 residues.